This T cell receptor (beta chain) was captured in a study of blood T cell repertoires in COVID-19 (dated by TCRdb to the early 2020s). About the investigation overall: Collaborator samples came from the United States, Italy and Spain and covered acute and convalescent phases of COVID-19. Samples were obtained from the ongoing ImmuneRACE study (first 160 participants) and from 1,254 subjects provided by 6 global collaborators. The dataset comprised deeply sampled blood TCRbeta repertoires from subjects exposed to, actively infected with, or recovered from COVID-19. Where HLA class I and class II types were available, the types were taken from metadata supplied by the sample provider, not from assay-based typing. The material from the prospective study consisted of cDNA or gDNA derived from T cells, B-cell-depleted T cells, or PBMCs. Sample metadata almost always included a de-identified subject ID, COVID-19 status, age in years and sex. The repertoires were released in a freely available public database meant as a resource for research on the immune response to SARS-CoV-2. Findings and caveats that apply to the study as a whole: Clinical and demographic metadata were provided uncurated, with the amount varying by source and participant.

TCRbeta CDR3 regions were amplified from genomic DNA by means of the immunoSEQ Assay, a bias-controlled multiplex PCR. The original methods were these. The number of nucleated cells in each sample was estimated by amplification of reference gene primers within the assay. To quantify the absolute abundance of each unique TCRbeta CDR3 rearrangement, sequence reads were collapsed and filtered. For each sample, productive Simpson clonality was calculated as the square root of Simpson's diversity index over productive rearrangements. TCRdb retrieved this table from immuneACCESS and kept in-frame rearrangements only. Not all clones are present; in checked studies, unresolved V genes account for under half, and no reason is known for the remainder. V, J and clone size reflect that table, while D and trimming were determined from the DNA. The table for this sample lists about 54,000 clones; roughly 90% of them were counted only once. About 8.5% of the sample belongs to the ten largest clones.

CDR3 length: 15 amino acids, cysteine to phenylalanine. Only the CDR3 DNA is retained, 45 bases long and in frame from the first base. Via the germline V gene, CDR1 is SGHTA and CDR2 FQGNSA. Cut back by 5 bases and 3 bases, the V and J ends lie 13 bases apart. Whole blood was collected in K2EDTA tubes by collaborating institutions according to the institutions' own protocols. For TCRbeta analysis, collaborator samples were shipped as frozen whole blood, as isolated PBMCs, or as DNA extracted from either sample type. About this clone itself: Its cognate antigen has yet to be identified. No much larger clone is present one base from it, and per-base qualities are unavailable.

The chain was built from TRBV7-2 and TRBJ2-2; TRBD1 is possibly the D segment (6 matching bases). This receptor was taken from a man between 60 and 75 years old with active COVID-19. The sequencing sample was made of peripheral blood. The DNA reads TGTGCCAGCAGCGCAAGGGGGACCTACACCGGGGAGCTGTTTTTT. It is translated as CASSARGTYTGELFF. Joined to the reference TRBV7-2 and TRBJ2-2 proteins, this CDR3 gives the full variable domain: GAGVSQSPSNKVTEKGKDVELRCDPISGHTALYWYRQSLGQGLEFLIYFQGNSAPDKSGLPSDRFSAERTGGSVSTLTIQRTQQEDSAVYLCASSARGTYTGELFFGEGSRLTVL.